Described below is a single T cell receptor (beta chain) sequence and its context. The antigen remains undetermined. This entry belongs to a study of radiotherapy plus CTLA-4 blockade in lung cancer. General study results and limits: Early clonal dynamics of blood T cells, together with interferon-beta, were reported as the best response predictor. Radiotherapy was combined with ipilimumab, and tumor-derived TCR clones then expanded in blood.

Sequenced by immunoSEQ multiplex PCR; TCRdb stores in-frame clones only, minus some. This sample has 55,000 or so clones, with 70% to 85% found just once. The CDR3 is 15 residues long. Looked up from germline, CDR1 is SGHRS and CDR2 is YFSETQ. The V end lost 4 bases, the J end lost 5 bases, and 15 bases lay between the germline ends. The gene calls are TRBV5-1 and TRBJ1-4; tentatively, D is TRBD1 (5 bases). The starting material was peripheral blood, obtained from a patient treated with radiotherapy plus ipilimumab. This receptor was obtained from a human donor with non-small cell lung cancer whose response to radiotherapy plus ipilimumab could not be evaluated. In nucleotides, the CDR3 is TGCGCCAGCAGCCCGCCGACCGGGGGGAATGAAAAACTGTTTTTT. Protein: CASSPPTGGNEKLFF.